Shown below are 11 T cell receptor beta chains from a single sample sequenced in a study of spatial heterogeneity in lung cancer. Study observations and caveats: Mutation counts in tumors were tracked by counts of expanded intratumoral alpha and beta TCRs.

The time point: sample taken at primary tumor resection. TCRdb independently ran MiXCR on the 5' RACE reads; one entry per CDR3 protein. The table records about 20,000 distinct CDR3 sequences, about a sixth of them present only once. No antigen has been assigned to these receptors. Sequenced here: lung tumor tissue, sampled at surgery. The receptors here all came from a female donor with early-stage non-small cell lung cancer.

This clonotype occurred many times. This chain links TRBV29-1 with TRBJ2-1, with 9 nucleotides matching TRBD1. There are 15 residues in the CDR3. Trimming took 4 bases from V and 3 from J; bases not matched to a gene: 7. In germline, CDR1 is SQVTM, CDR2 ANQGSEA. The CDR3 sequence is CSVGKPGQGYNEQFF. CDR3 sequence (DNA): TGCAGCGTTGGGAAGCCGGGACAGGGCTACAATGAGCAGTTCTTC.

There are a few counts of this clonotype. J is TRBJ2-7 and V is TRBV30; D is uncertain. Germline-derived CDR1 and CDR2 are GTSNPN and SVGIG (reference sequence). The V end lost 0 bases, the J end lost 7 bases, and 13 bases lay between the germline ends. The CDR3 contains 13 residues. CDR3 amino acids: CAWSVLLAGEQYF. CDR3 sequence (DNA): TGTGCCTGGAGTGTACTTCTCGCCGGTGAGCAGTACTTC.

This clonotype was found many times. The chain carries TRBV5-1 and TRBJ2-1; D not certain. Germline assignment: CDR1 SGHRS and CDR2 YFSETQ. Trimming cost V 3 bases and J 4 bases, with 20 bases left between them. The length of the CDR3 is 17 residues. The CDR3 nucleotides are TGCGCCAGCAGCTCACGGGCCCAGCTGACTCCTTACAATGAGCAGTTCTTC. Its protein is CASSSRAQLTPYNEQFF.

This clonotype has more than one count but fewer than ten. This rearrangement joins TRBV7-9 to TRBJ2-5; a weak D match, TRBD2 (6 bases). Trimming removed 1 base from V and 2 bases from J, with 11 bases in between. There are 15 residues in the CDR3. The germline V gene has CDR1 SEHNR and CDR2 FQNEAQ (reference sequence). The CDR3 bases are TGTGCCAGCAGCTTAGGTTCAGGAGGGCAAGAGACCCAGTACTTC. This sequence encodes CASSLGSGGQETQYF.

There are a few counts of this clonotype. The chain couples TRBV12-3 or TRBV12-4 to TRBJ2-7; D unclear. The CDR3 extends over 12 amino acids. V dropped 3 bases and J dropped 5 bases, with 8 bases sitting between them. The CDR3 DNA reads TGTGCCAGCAGTTTTATAGGGAACGAGCAGTACTTC. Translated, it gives CASSFIGNEQYF.

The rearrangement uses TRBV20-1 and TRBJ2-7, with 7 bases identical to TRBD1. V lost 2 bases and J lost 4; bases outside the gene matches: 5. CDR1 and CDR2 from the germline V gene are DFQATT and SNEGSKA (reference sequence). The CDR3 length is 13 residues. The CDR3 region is CSARRDSLYEQYF. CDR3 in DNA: TGCAGTGCTAGACGGGACAGCCTATACGAGCAGTACTTC.

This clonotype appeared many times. In DNA, the CDR3 is TGCGCCAGCAGTGAGAGCGGGGGCTACAATGAGCAGTTCTTC. Protein: CASSESGGYNEQFF. V usage is TRBV10-2 and J usage is TRBJ2-1, with 8 bases identical to TRBD2. Trimming took 2 bases from V and 3 from J; bases not matched to a gene: 0. Germline V gene data show CDR1 as WSHSY and CDR2 as SAAADI. This CDR3 spans 14 amino acids.

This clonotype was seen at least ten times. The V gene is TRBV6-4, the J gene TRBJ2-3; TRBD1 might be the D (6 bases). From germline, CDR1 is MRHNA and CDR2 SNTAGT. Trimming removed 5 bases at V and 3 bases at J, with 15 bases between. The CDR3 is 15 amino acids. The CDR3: CASSNSWGPTDTQYF. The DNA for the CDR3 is TGTGCCAGCAGTAACAGTTGGGGGCCGACAGATACGCAGTATTTT.

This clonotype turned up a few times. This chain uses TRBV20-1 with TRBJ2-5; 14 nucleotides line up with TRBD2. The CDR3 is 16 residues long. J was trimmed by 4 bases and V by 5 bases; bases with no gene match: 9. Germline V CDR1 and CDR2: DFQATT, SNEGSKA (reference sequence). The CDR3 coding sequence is TGCAGTGCTCCCCGACTAGCGGGAGGGCCTCGAGAGACCCAGTACTTC. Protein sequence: CSAPRLAGGPRETQYF.

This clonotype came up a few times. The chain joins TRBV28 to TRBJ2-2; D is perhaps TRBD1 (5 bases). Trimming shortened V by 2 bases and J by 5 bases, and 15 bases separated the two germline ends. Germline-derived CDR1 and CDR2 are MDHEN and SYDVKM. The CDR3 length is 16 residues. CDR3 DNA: TGTGCCAGCAGTTTAATAAGGGGCGCTTGGACCGGGGAGCTGTTTTTT. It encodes CASSLIRGAWTGELFF.

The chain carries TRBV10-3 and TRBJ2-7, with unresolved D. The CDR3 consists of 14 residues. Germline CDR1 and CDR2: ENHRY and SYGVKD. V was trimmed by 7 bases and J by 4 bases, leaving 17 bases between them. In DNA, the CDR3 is TGTGCCATCAACGGCAAAGAAGGGAAATACGAGCAGTACTTC. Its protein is CAINGKEGKYEQYF.